This entry features one T cell receptor (beta chain) sequence. A single base separates this from a much larger clone, so it may be a read error. In germline, CDR1 is SGHVS, CDR2 FQNEAQ. This CDR3 is 13 amino acids long. Trimming pared 6 bases from V and 10 bases from J, leaving 17 bases between. The entry originates in a study of regulatory T cells in long-lasting Graves disease. On the study more broadly: Prior antithyroid drug treatment in newly diagnosed Graves' patients lasted under 3 months.

Both iRepertoire HTBI primers and Arm-PCR of CDR3 regions were used to build the TCR beta libraries. TCRdb re-analysed the multiplex PCR reads in MiXCR, keeping a single row per CDR3 protein. The sample holds hundreds of thousands of distinct CDR3 sequences; approximately 15% are singletons and the top ten take under 20%. The time point denotes: newly diagnosed GD, antithyroid drugs for less than 3 months. Researchers made the TCR library from RNA that was extracted from PBMCs. The data also belong to a second study, concerning T cells in Graves' hyperthyroidism and ophthalmopathy.

This chain connects TRBV7-8 to TRBJ2-3; D gene unclear. This clonotype was sampled from a woman aged 25 to 39 with Graves disease. This specimen was peripheral blood mononuclear cells (PBMCs), taken at new diagnosis, from a patient treated with antithyroid drugs. CDR3 loop: CASSSLWADAQYF. CDR3 nucleotides: TGTGCCAGCAGTTCCTTGTGGGCCGATGCGCAGTATTTT.